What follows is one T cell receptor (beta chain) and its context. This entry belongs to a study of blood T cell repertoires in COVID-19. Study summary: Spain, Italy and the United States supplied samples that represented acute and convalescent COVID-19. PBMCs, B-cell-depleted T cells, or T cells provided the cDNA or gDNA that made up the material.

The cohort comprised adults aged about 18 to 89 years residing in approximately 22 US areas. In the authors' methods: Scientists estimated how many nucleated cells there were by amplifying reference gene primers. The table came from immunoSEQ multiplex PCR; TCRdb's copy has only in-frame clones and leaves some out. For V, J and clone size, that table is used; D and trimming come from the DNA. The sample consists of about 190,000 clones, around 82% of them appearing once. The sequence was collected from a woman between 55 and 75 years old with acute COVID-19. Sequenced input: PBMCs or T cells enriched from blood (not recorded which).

DNA for the CDR3: TGTGCCAGCAGCTCCAGACTTAGCGGGAGGGCTAACAATGAGCAGTTCTTC. This translates into CASSSRLSGRANNEQFF. The chain carries TRBV7-6 and TRBJ2-1, with 11 nucleotides matching TRBD2. This CDR3 spans 17 amino acids. The V gene end was trimmed by 4 bases and the J gene end by 5 bases; junction bases not matched to a gene: 10. Per the germline V gene, CDR1 is SGHVS and CDR2 is FNYEAQ.